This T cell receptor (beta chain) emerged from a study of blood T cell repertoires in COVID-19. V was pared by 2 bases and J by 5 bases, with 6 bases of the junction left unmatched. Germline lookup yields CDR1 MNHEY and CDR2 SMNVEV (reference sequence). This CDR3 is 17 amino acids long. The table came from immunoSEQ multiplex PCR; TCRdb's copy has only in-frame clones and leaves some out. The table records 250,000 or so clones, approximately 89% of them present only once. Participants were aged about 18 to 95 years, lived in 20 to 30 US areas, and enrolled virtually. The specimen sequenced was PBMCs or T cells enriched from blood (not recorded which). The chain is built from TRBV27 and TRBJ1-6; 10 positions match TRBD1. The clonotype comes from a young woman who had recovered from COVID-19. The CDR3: CASSLVFGTGDNSPLHF. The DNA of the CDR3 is TGTGCCAGCAGTTTAGTGTTCGGGACAGGGGATAATTCACCCCTCCACTTT.